This T cell receptor beta chain was sequenced during a study of blood T cell repertoires in COVID-19 (dated by TCRdb to about 2020). Regarding the complete study: The collaborator samples originated in the United States, Italy and Spain and spanned the acute and convalescent phases of COVID-19. The prospective study material was composed of cDNA or gDNA derived from T cells, B-cell-depleted T cells, or PBMCs. Subjects who had been exposed to COVID-19, were actively infected with it, or had recovered from it provided the deeply sampled blood TCRbeta repertoires that made up the dataset. The repertoires were released in a freely available public database meant as a resource for research on the immune response to SARS-CoV-2. Samples were obtained from the ongoing ImmuneRACE study (first 160 participants) and from 1,254 subjects provided by 6 global collaborators. The sample metadata nearly always contained a de-identified subject ID, COVID-19 status, age in years and sex. Where HLA class I and class II types were available, the types were taken from metadata supplied by the sample provider, not from assay-based typing. General conclusions and limits of the study: Clinical and demographic metadata were provided uncurated, with the amount varying by source and participant.

TCRbeta CDR3 regions were amplified from genomic DNA by means of the immunoSEQ Assay, a bias-controlled multiplex PCR. Regarding the original processing steps: The number of nucleated cells in each sample was estimated by amplification of reference gene primers within the assay. Sequence reads were collapsed and filtered to measure the absolute abundance of every unique TCRbeta CDR3 rearrangement. For each sample, productive Simpson clonality was calculated by taking the square root of Simpson's diversity index across productive rearrangements. Drawn from immuneACCESS, this table holds only the in-frame rearrangements with V and J called that TCRdb kept. Clones are partly lost; checked studies trace under half to an unresolved V gene and leave the rest unexplained. Clone size and the V and J calls come from that table; the DNA yielded D and trimming. The sample table shows tens of thousands of clones, and more than 60% are seen once. Jointly, the top ten make up approximately 15% of the sample.

Whole blood was collected in K2EDTA tubes by collaborating institutions according to the institutions' own protocols. For TCRbeta analysis, collaborators shipped samples in one of three forms: frozen whole blood, isolated PBMCs, or DNA extracted from either of those sample types. V is pruned by 0 bases and J by 2 bases, leaving 8 bases of the junction without a gene match. CDR1 and CDR2 (ENHRY, SYGVKD) derive from the germline V gene. The CDR3, cysteine through phenylalanine, is 17 amino acids long. Of the read, only the CDR3 DNA is kept; its 51 bases are in frame from base 1. This clone was seen only a few times. There is no known antigen for this receptor. No clone much larger than this one lies a single base away; base qualities are absent.

Here the chain combines TRBV10-3 and TRBJ1-1, with 8 junctional bases fitting TRBD1. Sequenced material: peripheral blood. This TCR was recovered from a woman in her 70s with acute or convalescent COVID-19. The bases read TGTGCCATCAGTGAGTCGTCTCTCAGGGGGCAAAACACTGAAGCTTTCTTT. This codes for CAISESSLRGQNTEAFF.